What follows is one T cell receptor beta chain and its context. Its antigen is still unknown. Base qualities are not at hand, and no much larger clone is one base apart. The data are from a study of technical replicates of blood from a handful of donors (dated by TCRdb to about 2017). Receptor amplification or capture employed the immunoSEQ multiplex PCR assay. The table comes from immuneACCESS by way of TCRdb, which keeps in-frame sequences with V and J called. Part of the clones is missing from these tables; in studies checked, under half for an unresolved V gene and the rest for unknown reasons. The sample table lists tens of thousands of clones, about 91% of them with a count of one. Together, the top ten hold about 0.4% of the sample. There are 13 amino acids in the CDR3, from cysteine to phenylalanine inclusive. The only DNA kept is the CDR3, 39 bases in frame from the first base. In the germline V gene, CDR1 corresponds to MNHNS and CDR2 to SASEGT. V is trimmed back by 4 bases and J by 3 bases, and the junction contains 2 bases that no gene match accounts for.

Sequencing was done on a sample of T cells isolated from PBMCs. Recombination connected TRBV6-1 to TRBJ2-7; TRBD1 agrees with 8 junctional bases. This TCR was recovered from a human donor in good health. Some clones in this sample may be carry-over from other donors' samples. The encoded CDR3 is CASSGGQVYEQYF. The DNA sequence reads TGTGCCAGCAGTGGGGGACAGGTCTACGAGCAGTACTTC.